This TCR beta chain was captured in a study of shared clonotypes between healthy human individuals. Study-level findings and limits: Some naive CD4 clonotypes, approximately 4.5%, turned up in common across a handful of donors. Clonotypes not shared had lower generation probabilities than those common to all four donors.

Notes on this clone: Antigen: not known.

Partitioning of CD4+ cells yielded a CD45RA+ naive subset and a CD45RA-negative memory subset. CDR1 and CDR2 (germline): MNHNS, SASEGT. V was clipped by 6 bases and J by 2 bases; unmatched bases: 6. CDR3 length: 15 residues. Libraries were prepared by immunoSEQ multiplex PCR; TCRdb keeps only in-frame clonotypes and omits some of them. Counted here are a few million clones, around 94% occurring once; the ten biggest clones make up roughly 0.15%. Sequencing used naive CD4+ T cells sorted from blood. Subset described: CD45RA+ positively selected. The sequence was obtained from a man younger than 30 in good health. The gene calls are TRBV6-1 and TRBJ1-3; the match to TRBD1 covers 8 bases. CDR3 sequence reads: CASSPGQGAGNTIYF. The CDR3 DNA follows: TGTGCCAGCAGCCCTGGACAGGGAGCTGGAAACACCATATATTTT.